These 11 T cell receptor beta chains share one sample of origin, sequenced in a study of blood T cell repertoires in COVID-19. The repertoire was sequenced with immunoSEQ multiplex PCR; TCRdb's copy has only in-frame clones and lacks some. The sample lists approximately 190,000 clones, around 86% seen once, with roughly 5.7% in the top ten. Material: peripheral blood. These receptors all come from an elderly man with acute or convalescent COVID-19.

This chain connects TRBV6-4 to TRBJ2-7; possibly TRBD1 for D (5 bases). The germline gives CDR1 MRHNA, CDR2 SNTAGT. V was pared by 7 bases and J by 0 bases, with 10 bases between. The CDR3 spans 13 residues. CDR3 sequence reads: CASIPRGSYEQYV. In DNA form, the CDR3 reads TGTGCCAGCATCCCAAGGGGCTCCTACGAGCAGTACGTC.

The chain has TRBV27 and TRBJ2-7; 7 bases are shared with TRBD1. This CDR3 is built from 17 residues. The germline V gene has CDR1 MNHEY and CDR2 SMNVEV (reference sequence). V lost 3 bases and J lost 1; bases outside the gene matches: 12. The chain's CDR3 is CASSFLTPRQGSYEQYF. The CDR3 DNA follows: TGTGCCAGCAGTTTCTTAACGCCCCGACAGGGATCCTACGAGCAGTACTTC.

This chain uses TRBV18 with TRBJ2-5; tentative D call: TRBD1 (5 bases). Germline lookup yields CDR1 KGHSH and CDR2 LQKENI. Trimming left V 4 bases short and J 5 bases short, with 11 bases between. The length of the CDR3 is 13 residues. CDR3 sequence (DNA): TGTGCCAGCTCACTGGGGCTATTGGAGACCCAGTACTTC. This codes for CASSLGLLETQYF.

CDR3 bases: TGTGCCAGCAGTGAAGCAGCGACCTATGGCTACACCTTC. Amino acids: CASSEAATYGYTF. The chain combines TRBV2 with TRBJ1-2; no clear D. Germline lookup yields CDR1 SNHLY and CDR2 FYNNEI. With 0 bases removed from V and 4 bases from J, the gap between germline ends came to 6 bases. The CDR3 totals 13 residues.

V and J are TRBV7-8 and TRBJ2-7, with D perhaps TRBD1 (5 bases). The CDR3 sequence is 13 residues long. Germline-derived CDR1 and CDR2 are SGHVS and FQNEAQ. The germline V and J ends were trimmed by 3 bases and 7 bases, with 13 bases remaining between them. This chain's CDR3 is CASSLGLTEEQYV. CDR3 nucleotides: TGTGCCAGCAGCTTGGGGCTCACGGAAGAGCAGTACGTC.

The chain uses TRBV6-5 and TRBJ2-5, with TRBD2 matching over 9 bases. In germline, CDR1 is MNHEY, CDR2 SVGAGI. The CDR3 totals 16 residues. After removal of 4 bases from V and 5 bases from J, the junction contained 11 bases not matched to a gene. CDR3 loop: CASSSTSGQHGETQYF. CDR3 sequence (DNA): TGTGCCAGCAGTTCGACTAGCGGCCAACACGGGGAGACCCAGTACTTC.

The rearrangement joins TRBV9 to TRBJ2-7; D might be TRBD1 (6 bases). V shed 0 bases and J shed 7 bases, with 23 bases lying between them. This CDR3 has 17 amino acids. Germline loops: CDR1 SGDLS, CDR2 YYNGEE. CDR3 in amino acids: CASSVDVPGVWTGEQYF. For the CDR3, the DNA is TGTGCCAGCAGCGTAGATGTCCCAGGGGTCTGGACTGGGGAGCAGTACTTC.

The rearrangement links TRBV20-1 to TRBJ2-4, with 7 positions matching TRBD1. Germline V gene lookup returns CDR1 DFQATT and CDR2 SNEGSKA (reference sequence). With 6 bases clipped from V and 8 bases from J, the junction kept 4 bases outside the gene matches. This CDR3 contains 11 residues. The CDR3 sequence: CSATQGYIQYF. The DNA of the CDR3 is TGCAGTGCCACACAGGGGTACATTCAGTACTTC.

In DNA form, the CDR3 reads TGTGCCAGTAGTAGGGAGTATCTTCCTGGGGAGACCCAGTACTTC. It translates to CASSREYLPGETQYF. The chain is built from TRBV19 and TRBJ2-5, with D possibly matching TRBD2 (5 bases). V was pared by 4 bases and J by 5 bases, with 17 bases between. CDR3 length: 15 amino acids. The V gene's germline CDR1 is LNHDA and CDR2 SQIVND (reference sequence).

The V gene is TRBV2, the J gene TRBJ2-1; TRBD2 aligns across 7 bases. Germline assignment: CDR1 SNHLY and CDR2 FYNNEI. The CDR3 consists of 16 residues. The J segment lost 7 bases and the V segment lost 3 bases, leaving 12 bases of the junction unmatched. The CDR3 loop reads CASSEAGTKIQNEQFF. For the CDR3, the DNA is TGTGCCAGCAGTGAGGCCGGGACTAAAATTCAAAATGAGCAGTTCTTC. The full variable domain, in which reference TRBV2 and TRBJ2-1 provide the parts outside the CDR3, is EPEVTQTPSHQVTQMGQEVILRCVPISNHLYFYWYRQILGQKVEFLVSFYNNEISEKSEIFDDQFSVERPDGSNFTLKIRSTKLEDSAMYFCASSEAGTKIQNEQFFGPGTRLTVL.

With regard to this clone: Other DNA sequences in this sample translate to the same CDR3. The gene calls are TRBV18 and TRBJ2-5; possible D gene TRBD2, 5 bases. The CDR3 length is 14 residues. The ends were cut back, 3 bases at V and 2 bases at J, with 10 bases in the middle. Germline loops: CDR1 KGHSH, CDR2 LQKENI. The DNA for the CDR3 is TGTGCCAGCTCACCGAGGGAGTTGCAAGAGACCCAGTACTTC. It yields the protein CASSPRELQETQYF.